This is a list of T cell receptor beta chains from one sample in a study of neurological immune-mediated disorders. TCRdb re-analysed the 5' RACE reads in MiXCR, keeping a single row per CDR3 protein. The sample shows 64,000 or so distinct CDR3 sequences, roughly 10% of them seen only once. Sequencing was done on a sample of PBMCs. All receptors derive from a man under 40 in good health. Each CDR3 is given with its conserved first and last residue. D genes are given only for firm matches. Size tells how often a clone was seen (once, few, many) or the class of an expanded clone, and some rows leave it out.

clone size	V gene	D gene	CDR3 length	J gene	CDR3 protein	CDR3 DNA
many	TRBV9	NA	15	TRBJ2-7	CASSVWEKWGREQYF	TGTGCCAGCAGCGTATGGGAAAAATGGGGACGCGAGCAGTACTTC
many	TRBV2	NA	13	TRBJ2-5	CASSAMNQETQYF	TGTGCCAGCAGTGCTATGAACCAAGAGACCCAGTACTTC
many	TRBV29-1	NA	12	TRBJ1-5	CSVVDANQPQHF	TGCAGCGTTGTCGATGCGAATCAGCCCCAGCATTTT
many	TRBV20-1	NA	14	TRBJ2-5	CSAPRGRAGETQYF	TGCAGTGCGCCCCGCGGACGGGCGGGTGAGACCCAGTACTTC
many	TRBV6-4	TRBD2	15	TRBJ2-3	CASSDGAGGVDTQYF	TGTGCCAGCAGTGACGGCGCGGGAGGGGTAGATACGCAGTATTTT
few	TRBV28	TRBD2	16	TRBJ2-7	CASSSRLAVSSYEQYF	TGTGCCAGCAGTTCCCGACTAGCGGTGAGCTCCTACGAGCAGTACTTC
many	TRBV11-2	NA	11	TRBJ2-5	CASSSVETQYF	TGTGCCAGCAGTTCGGTTGAGACCCAGTACTTC
many	TRBV15	NA	14	TRBJ2-2	CATSLGYNTGELFF	TGTGCCACCAGCCTTGGGTACAACACCGGGGAGCTGTTTTTT
many	TRBV10-3	NA	14	TRBJ1-5	CAISEGYSNQPQHF	TGTGCCATCAGTGAGGGGTATAGCAATCAGCCCCAGCATTTT
many	TRBV27	NA	12	TRBJ1-2	CASMRIGYGYTF	TGTGCCAGCATGAGGATTGGCTATGGCTACACCTTC
NA	TRBV3-1	TRBD1	14	TRBJ1-6	CASSQGRQGFTLHF	TGTGCCAGCAGCCAAGGTAGACAGGGCTTCACCCTCCACTTT
few	TRBV7-7	NA	15	TRBJ2-5	CASSDTTVDQETQYF	TGTGCCAGCAGCGATACGACGGTAGACCAAGAGACCCAGTACTTC
many	TRBV24-1	NA	16	TRBJ2-2	CATSDQDMRNTGELFF	TGTGCCACCAGTGATCAAGACATGCGAAACACCGGGGAGCTGTTTTTT
many	TRBV27	TRBD1	16	TRBJ2-7	CASASIAGGEMDEQYF	TGTGCCAGCGCCTCAATCGCAGGGGGCGAAATGGACGAGCAGTACTTC
many	TRBV20-1	NA	14	TRBJ2-7	CSARAGVVLDEQYF	TGCAGTGCTAGAGCGGGGGTGGTGTTGGACGAGCAGTACTTC
many	TRBV5-1	TRBD2	16	TRBJ2-7	CASSGGTSGQNYEQYF	TGCGCCAGCAGCGGGGGGACTAGCGGGCAAAACTACGAGCAGTACTTC
many	TRBV10-3	NA	14	TRBJ2-5	CAISDLGLQETQYF	TGTGCCATCAGTGATCTCGGACTACAAGAGACCCAGTACTTC
few	TRBV28	NA	13	TRBJ1-6	CASTSSYNSPLHF	TGTGCCAGCACGAGCTCCTATAATTCACCCCTCCACTTT
many	TRBV20-1	TRBD2	16	TRBJ2-7	CSARVQAGGSPYEQYF	TGCAGTGCTAGAGTGCAAGCGGGAGGATCCCCCTACGAGCAGTACTTC
many	TRBV10-3	NA	13	TRBJ2-1	CAITQGGNNEQFF	TGTGCCATCACCCAAGGAGGGAACAATGAGCAGTTCTTC
few	TRBV12-3/TRBV12-4	TRBD1	14	TRBJ2-1	CASSFWSGGNEQFF	TGTGCCAGCAGTTTTTGGTCAGGGGGCAATGAGCAGTTCTTC
many	TRBV3-1	NA	16	TRBJ2-1	CASSQGSRDLYNEQFF	TGTGCCAGCAGCCAAGGGAGTCGGGACTTGTACAATGAGCAGTTCTTC
NA	TRBV12-2	NA	15	TRBJ1-1	CASRLGLGWRTEAFF	TGTGCAAGTCGCTTAGGCTTGGGGTGGCGGACTGAAGCTTTCTTT
many	TRBV28	TRBD2	16	TRBJ2-1	CASSSVAGSSYNEQFF	TGTGCCAGCAGTTCCGTAGCGGGGAGCTCCTACAATGAGCAGTTCTTC
many	TRBV24-1	TRBD1	16	TRBJ2-5	CATSEIGTGGEETQYF	TGTGCCACCAGTGAGATCGGGACAGGGGGCGAGGAGACCCAGTACTTC
few	TRBV7-3	TRBD1	15	TRBJ1-1	CASSPGTGPNTEAFF	TGTGCCAGCAGCCCAGGGACAGGGCCTAACACTGAAGCTTTCTTT
NA	TRBV3-1	NA	12	TRBJ2-1	CASSQDTRDEFF	TGTGCCAGCAGCCAAGATACGCGGGATGAGTTCTTC
many	TRBV15	TRBD2	16	TRBJ2-1	CATSSMTGTSRYRQFF	TGTGCCACCAGCAGCATGACCGGGACTAGCCGATACAGGCAGTTCTTC
many	TRBV6-5	NA	15	TRBJ2-5	CASSPTGGYQETQYF	TGTGCCAGCAGCCCGACTGGAGGGTACCAAGAGACCCAGTACTTC
many	TRBV10-3	NA	13	TRBJ1-1	CAISGVGYTEAFF	TGTGCCATCAGTGGAGTGGGATACACTGAAGCTTTCTTT
many	TRBV15	NA	11	TRBJ2-3	CATSRINTQYF	TGTGCCACCAGCAGAATAAATACGCAGTATTTT
many	TRBV6-5	TRBD1	13	TRBJ1-2	CASSSPGGYGYTF	TGTGCCAGCAGTTCCCCAGGGGGTTACGGCTACACCTTC
many	TRBV4-1	NA	15	TRBJ1-1	CASSLSIDRNTEAFF	TGCGCCAGCAGCCTCTCCATAGACAGGAACACTGAAGCTTTCTTT
many	TRBV5-1	TRBD1	16	TRBJ2-2	CASSLTTGGHTGELFF	TGCGCCAGCAGCTTGACCACAGGGGGGCACACCGGGGAGCTGTTTTTT
many	TRBV2	TRBD2	15	TRBJ2-5	CASSVRLAAEETQYF	TGTGCCAGCAGCGTTAGACTAGCGGCCGAAGAGACCCAGTACTTC
many	TRBV6-4	NA	15	TRBJ2-1	CASSDSSGSYNEQFF	TGTGCCAGCAGTGACTCTAGCGGCTCCTACAATGAGCAGTTCTTC
many	TRBV4-2	TRBD2	16	TRBJ2-2	CASSFGTSGNAGELFF	TGTGCCAGCAGCTTCGGGACTAGCGGGAACGCCGGGGAGCTGTTTTTT
few	TRBV4-1	TRBD2	16	TRBJ2-7	CASSQGSGTSSYEQYF	TGCGCCAGCAGCCAAGGAAGCGGGACCAGCTCCTACGAGCAGTACTTC
few	TRBV4-1	NA	18	TRBJ2-3	CASSFLPTAISDTDTQYF	TGCGCCAGCAGCTTTTTACCAACCGCTATCTCCGACACAGATACGCAGTATTTT
many	TRBV20-1	TRBD1	14	TRBJ2-7	CSAGPQQGAGEQYF	TGCAGTGCCGGCCCCCAACAGGGGGCAGGAGAGCAGTACTTC
many	TRBV12-3/TRBV12-4	TRBD1	14	TRBJ1-5	CASSPGTGQRPQHF	TGTGCCAGCAGTCCAGGGACAGGCCAAAGGCCCCAGCATTTT
many	TRBV20-1	NA	14	TRBJ2-2	CSASNLQGSGELFF	TGCAGTGCTAGTAACCTACAGGGTTCCGGGGAGCTGTTTTTT